This T cell receptor (beta chain) is from a study of blood T cell repertoires in COVID-19. Study context: The United States, Italy and Spain were the sources of the acute and convalescent COVID-19 samples. PBMCs, B-cell-depleted T cells, or T cells provided the cDNA or gDNA that made up the material.

In the original processing: For nucleated cells, counts were estimated from reference gene primer amplification. Measured with immunoSEQ multiplex PCR; TCRdb has only the in-frame clones, and not every one. V, J and clone size reflect that table, while D and trimming were determined from the DNA. There are about 34,000 clones in the sample; 85% to 95% occur only once, and more than 4% lies in the top ten. Trimming left V 3 bases short and J 9 bases short, with 17 bases between. Germline V CDR1 and CDR2: LNHDA, SQIVND (reference sequence). The CDR3 loop spans 14 amino acids. The gene calls are TRBV19 and TRBJ2-5; a possible D gene is TRBD2 (5 bases). Sample: peripheral blood. The sequence came from a human donor in a cohort sampled during active COVID-19. CDR3 nucleotides: TGTGCCAGTAGTATTTCGTCTGATGGCGGGCCCCAGTACTTC. It encodes CASSISSDGGPQYF.